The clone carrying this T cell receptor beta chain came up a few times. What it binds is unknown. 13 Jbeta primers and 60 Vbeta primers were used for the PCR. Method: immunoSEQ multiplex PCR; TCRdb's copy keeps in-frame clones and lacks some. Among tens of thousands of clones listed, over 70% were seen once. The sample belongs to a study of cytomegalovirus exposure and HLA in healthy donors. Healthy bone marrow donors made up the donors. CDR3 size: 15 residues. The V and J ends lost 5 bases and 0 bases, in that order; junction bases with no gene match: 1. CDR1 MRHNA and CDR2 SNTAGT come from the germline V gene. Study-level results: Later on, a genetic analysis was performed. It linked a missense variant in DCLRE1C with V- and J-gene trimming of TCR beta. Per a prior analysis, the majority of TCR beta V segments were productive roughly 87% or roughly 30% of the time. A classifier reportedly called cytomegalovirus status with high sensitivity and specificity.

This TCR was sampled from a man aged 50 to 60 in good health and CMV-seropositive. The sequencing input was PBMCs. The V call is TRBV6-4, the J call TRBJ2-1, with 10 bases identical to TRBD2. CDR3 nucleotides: TGTGCCAGCAGTCAGCGGGAGGGCTCCTACAATGAGCAGTTCTTC. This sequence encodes CASSQREGSYNEQFF.